This entry lists 7 T cell receptor beta chains sequenced from one sample in a study of T-cell reconstitution after alpha-beta-depleted transplantation in children. This sample's TCRbeta library carried unique molecular identifier barcodes. TCRdb recomputed calls from the PCR reads with MiXCR, one row per CDR3 protein. The table records 200,000 to 250,000 distinct CDR3 sequences, 8% to 10% of them present only once. Sequences were derived from PBMCs from the stem cell graft donor, sampled from the stem cell graft. All receptors come from a human donor who donated a stem cell graft to a child with acute lymphoblastic leukemia.

This clonotype showed up many times. The CDR3 protein is CASSLGTIYF. CDR3 bases: TGTGCCAGCAGTTTAGGGACCATATATTTT. The chain uses TRBV12-3 or TRBV12-4 and TRBJ1-3; D is unclear. This CDR3 comprises 10 residues. With 1 base removed from V and 10 bases from J, the gap between germline ends came to 2 bases.

This clonotype was counted between two and nine times. This rearrangement joins TRBV6-5 to TRBJ2-7, with D hard to call. Between the trimmed V and J ends, which lost 4 bases and 2 bases, there was a span of 15 bases. CDR1 and CDR2 (germline): MNHEY, SVGAGI. The CDR3 extends over 15 amino acids. The CDR3 DNA follows: TGTGCCAGCAGTTCCCAGCGTCGTCCCCCCTACGAGCAGTACTTC. Residues: CASSSQRRPPYEQYF.

This clonotype is medium-sized. The chain uses TRBV9 and TRBJ1-1; D gene unclear. The CDR3 spans 15 residues. The germline V gene has CDR1 SGDLS and CDR2 YYNGEE. Trimming took off 4 bases at V and 3 bases at J, with 16 bases between the two ends. CDR3 protein: CASSPRRYKDTEAFF. The CDR3 DNA reads as TGTGCCAGCAGCCCTCGAAGGTACAAGGACACTGAAGCTTTCTTT. Filled out from reference TRBV9 and TRBJ1-1, the complete variable domain reads DSGVTQTPKHLITATGQRVTLRCSPRSGDLSVYWYQQSLDQGLQFLIQYYNGEERAKGNILERFSAQQFPDLHSELNLSSLELGDSALYFCASSPRRYKDTEAFFGQGTRLTVV.

This clonotype has just a few counts. V gene TRBV6-1 combines with J gene TRBJ1-1, with 8 bases identical to TRBD1. In germline, CDR1 is MNHNS, CDR2 SASEGT. The CDR3 runs 14 residues. The V gene end was trimmed by 6 bases and the J gene end by 2 bases; junction bases not matched to a gene: 5. CDR3 nucleotide sequence: TGTGCCAGCAGCGCAGGGGGCCTAAACACTGAAGCTTTCTTT. It yields the protein CASSAGGLNTEAFF.

This clonotype came up a few times. The chain carries TRBV12-3 or TRBV12-4 and TRBJ1-2; D is perhaps TRBD1 (5 bases). The CDR3 spans 13 residues. The V end lost 1 base, the J end lost 4 bases, and 7 bases lay between the germline ends. CDR3 sequence reads: CASSLVQAYGYTF. The CDR3 DNA is TGTGCCAGCAGTTTAGTACAGGCCTATGGCTACACCTTC.

This clonotype came up a few times. The V gene is TRBV6-1, the J gene TRBJ2-5; tentatively, D is TRBD2 (6 bases). V gave up 4 bases and J gave up 1 base, with 16 bases separating them. This CDR3 spans 16 amino acids. Germline V gives CDR1 MNHNS, CDR2 SASEGT. The CDR3 DNA reads as TGTGCCAGCAGTGGGGCGTCGGGACTTCCCCAAGAGACCCAGTACTTC. Translation: CASSGASGLPQETQYF.

This sequence joins TRBV10-1 and TRBJ1-2; D is unresolved. In germline, CDR1 is WNHNN, CDR2 SYGVQD (reference sequence). With 8 bases removed from V and 0 bases from J, the gap between germline ends came to 16 bases. The CDR3 extends over 15 amino acids. In DNA, the CDR3 is TGCGCCAGCCCGAGTATCCCCCGAACTAACTATGGCTACACCTTC. Translating gives CASPSIPRTNYGYTF.